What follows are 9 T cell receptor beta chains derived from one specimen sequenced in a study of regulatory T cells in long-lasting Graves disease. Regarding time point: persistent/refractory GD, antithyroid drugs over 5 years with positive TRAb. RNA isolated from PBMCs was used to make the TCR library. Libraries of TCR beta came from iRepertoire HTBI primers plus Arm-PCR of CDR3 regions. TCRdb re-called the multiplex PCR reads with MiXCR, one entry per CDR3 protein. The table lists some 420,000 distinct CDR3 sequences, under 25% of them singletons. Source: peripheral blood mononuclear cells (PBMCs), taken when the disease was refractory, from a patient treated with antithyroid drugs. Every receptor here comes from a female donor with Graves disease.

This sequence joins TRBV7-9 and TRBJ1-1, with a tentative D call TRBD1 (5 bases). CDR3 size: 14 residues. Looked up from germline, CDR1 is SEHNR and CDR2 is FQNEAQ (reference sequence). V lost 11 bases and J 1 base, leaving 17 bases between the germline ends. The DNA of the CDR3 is TGTGCCTGGAGTGACCCAGGGCCGAACACTGAAGCTTTCTTT. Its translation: CAWSDPGPNTEAFF.

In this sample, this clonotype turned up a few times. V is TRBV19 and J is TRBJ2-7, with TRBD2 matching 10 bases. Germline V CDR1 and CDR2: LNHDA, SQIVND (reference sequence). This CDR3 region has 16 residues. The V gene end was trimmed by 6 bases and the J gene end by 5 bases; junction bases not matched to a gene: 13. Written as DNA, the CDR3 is TGTGCCAGTAGCAATCCCGGGACTAGCGCGAGAAACGAGCAGTACTTC. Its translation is CASSNPGTSARNEQYF.

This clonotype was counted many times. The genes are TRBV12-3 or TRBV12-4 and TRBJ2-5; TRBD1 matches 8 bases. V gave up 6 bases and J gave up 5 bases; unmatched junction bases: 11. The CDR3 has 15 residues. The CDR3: CASSRGQGGGETQYF. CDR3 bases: TGTGCCAGCAGCCGAGGACAGGGTGGCGGGGAGACCCAGTACTTC.

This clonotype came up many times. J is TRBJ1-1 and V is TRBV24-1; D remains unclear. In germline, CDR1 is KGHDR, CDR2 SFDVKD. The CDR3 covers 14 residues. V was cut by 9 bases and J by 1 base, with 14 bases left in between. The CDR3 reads CATHSGVPNTEAFF. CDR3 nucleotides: TGTGCCACCCACTCGGGTGTTCCGAACACTGAAGCTTTCTTT.

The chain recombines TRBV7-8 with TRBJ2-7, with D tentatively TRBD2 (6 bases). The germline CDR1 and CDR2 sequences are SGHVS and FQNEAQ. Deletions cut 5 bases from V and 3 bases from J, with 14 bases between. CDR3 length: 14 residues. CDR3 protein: CASSTRRRGYEQYF. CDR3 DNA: TGTGCCAGCAGCACCCGACGGAGGGGCTACGAGCAGTACTTC.

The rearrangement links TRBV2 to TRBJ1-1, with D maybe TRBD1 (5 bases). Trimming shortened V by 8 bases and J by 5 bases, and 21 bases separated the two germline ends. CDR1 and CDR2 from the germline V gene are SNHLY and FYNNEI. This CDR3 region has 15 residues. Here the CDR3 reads CASLPSHGGRTEAFF. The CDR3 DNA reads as TGTGCCAGCTTGCCATCTCATGGGGGGAGGACTGAAGCTTTCTTT. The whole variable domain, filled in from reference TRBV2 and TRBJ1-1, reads EPEVTQTPSHQVTQMGQEVILRCVPISNHLYFYWYRQILGQKVEFLVSFYNNEISEKSEIFDDQFSVERPDGSNFTLKIRSTKLEDSAMYFCASLPSHGGRTEAFFGQGTRLTVV.

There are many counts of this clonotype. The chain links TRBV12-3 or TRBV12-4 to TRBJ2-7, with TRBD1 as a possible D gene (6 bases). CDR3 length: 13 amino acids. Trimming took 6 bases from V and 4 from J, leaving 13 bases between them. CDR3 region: CASSPGVGYEQYF. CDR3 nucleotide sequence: TGTGCCAGCAGCCCAGGGGTGGGGTACGAGCAGTACTTC.

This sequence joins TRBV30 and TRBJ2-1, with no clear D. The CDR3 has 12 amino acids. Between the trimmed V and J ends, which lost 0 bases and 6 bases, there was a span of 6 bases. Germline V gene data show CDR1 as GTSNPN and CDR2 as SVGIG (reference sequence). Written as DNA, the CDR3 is TGTGCCTGGAGTGTGACCCTCAATGAGCAGTTCTTC. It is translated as CAWSVTLNEQFF. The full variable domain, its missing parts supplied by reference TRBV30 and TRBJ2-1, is SQTIHQWPATLVQPVGSPLSLECTVEGTSNPNLYWYRQAAGRGLQLLFYSVGIGQISSEVPQNLSASRPQDRQFILSSKKLLLSDSGFYLCAWSVTLNEQFFGPGTRLTVL.

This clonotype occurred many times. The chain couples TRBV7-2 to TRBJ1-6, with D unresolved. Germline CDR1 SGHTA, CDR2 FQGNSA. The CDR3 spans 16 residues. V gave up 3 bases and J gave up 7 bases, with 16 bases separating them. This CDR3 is CASSLTGTPSNSPLHF. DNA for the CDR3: TGTGCCAGCAGCTTGACGGGAACCCCGAGCAATTCACCCCTCCACTTT.